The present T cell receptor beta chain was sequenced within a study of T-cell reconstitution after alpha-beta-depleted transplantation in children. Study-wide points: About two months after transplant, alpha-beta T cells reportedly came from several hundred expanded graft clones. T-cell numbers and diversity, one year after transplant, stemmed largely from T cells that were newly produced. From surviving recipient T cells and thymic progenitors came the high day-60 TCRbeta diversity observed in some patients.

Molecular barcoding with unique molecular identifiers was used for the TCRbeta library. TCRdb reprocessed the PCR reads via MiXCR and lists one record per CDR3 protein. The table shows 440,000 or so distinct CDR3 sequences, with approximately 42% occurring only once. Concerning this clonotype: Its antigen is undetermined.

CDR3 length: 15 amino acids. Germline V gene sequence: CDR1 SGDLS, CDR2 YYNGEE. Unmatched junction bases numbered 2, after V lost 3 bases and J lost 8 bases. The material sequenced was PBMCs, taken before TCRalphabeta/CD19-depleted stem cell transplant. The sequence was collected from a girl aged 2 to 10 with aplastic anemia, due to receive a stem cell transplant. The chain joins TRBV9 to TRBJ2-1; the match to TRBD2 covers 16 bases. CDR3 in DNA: TGTGCCAGCAGCGAGGGACTAGCGGGAGGGTATGAGCAGTTCTTC. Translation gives CASSEGLAGGYEQFF. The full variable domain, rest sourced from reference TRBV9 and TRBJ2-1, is DSGVTQTPKHLITATGQRVTLRCSPRSGDLSVYWYQQSLDQGLQFLIQYYNGEERAKGNILERFSAQQFPDLHSELNLSSLELGDSALYFCASSEGLAGGYEQFFGPGTRLTVL.